These 29 T cell receptor beta chains came from one sample sequenced in a study of blood T cell repertoires in COVID-19. Profiled with immunoSEQ multiplex PCR; TCRdb holds only in-frame clones, not every one. This sample yields 200,000 to 250,000 clones, of which 65% to 85% are seen a single time; under 3.5% belongs to the top ten. Sequencing input: PBMCs or T cells enriched from blood (not recorded which). The receptors were sampled from an older woman who had recovered from COVID-19.

This rearrangement joins TRBV9 to TRBJ2-3, with D possibly being TRBD2 (6 bases). Germline assignment: CDR1 SGDLS and CDR2 YYNGEE. The ends were cut back, 0 bases at V and 0 bases at J, with 14 bases in the middle. This CDR3 contains 17 residues. The CDR3 sequence: CASSVAGGAFSTDTQYF. As DNA, the CDR3 is TGTGCCAGCAGCGTAGCCGGAGGGGCCTTTAGCACAGATACGCAGTATTTT.

The J gene is TRBJ1-1, the V gene TRBV7-9; D perhaps matches TRBD1 (5 bases). Trimming removed 1 base at V and 5 bases at J, with 8 bases between. The CDR3 is 13 amino acids. The germline CDR1 and CDR2 sequences are SEHNR and FQNEAQ (reference sequence). CDR3 sequence (DNA): TGTGCCAGCAGCTTAGACGGGGGGACTGAAGCTTTCTTT. Protein sequence: CASSLDGGTEAFF.

The chain recombines TRBV7-9 with TRBJ2-2; 7 bases are a match to TRBD2. The CDR3 loop spans 17 amino acids. Germline values: CDR1 SEHNR, CDR2 FQNEAQ (reference sequence). The V gene end was trimmed by 7 bases and the J gene end by 2 bases; junction bases not matched to a gene: 13. The CDR3 here is CASTKTLGLPNTGELFF. The CDR3 nucleotides read TGTGCCAGCACCAAAACGTTGGGACTACCCAACACCGGGGAGCTGTTTTTT.

This clone was recorded a few times. The J gene is TRBJ1-4, the V gene TRBV10-1, with a possible D match to TRBD1 (6 bases). Deletions cut 5 bases from V and 8 bases from J, with 15 bases between. The CDR3 is 14 amino acids. Per germline, CDR1 WNHNN and CDR2 SYGVQD (reference sequence). The CDR3 nucleotides are TGCGCCAGCAGTACCGGGACAAATAACGAAAAACTGTTTTTT. Residues: CASSTGTNNEKLFF.

The chain recombines TRBV18 with TRBJ2-3; 9 bases fit TRBD1. Germline V gene sequence: CDR1 KGHSH, CDR2 LQKENI. The CDR3 is made up of 16 amino acids. The ends lost 3 bases at V and 4 bases at J; junction bases unmatched: 8. CDR3 sequence: CASSPTQGAPADTQYF. CDR3 nucleotide sequence: TGTGCCAGCTCACCCACACAGGGGGCGCCGGCAGATACGCAGTATTTT.

This sequence joins TRBV5-1 and TRBJ2-7; 12 bases fit TRBD2. CDR1 and CDR2 (germline): SGHRS, YFSETQ. The CDR3 has 16 amino acids. The J segment lost 6 bases and the V segment lost 0 bases, leaving 7 bases of the junction unmatched. The CDR3 loop is CASSLAPTSGGSEQYF. For the CDR3, the DNA is TGCGCCAGCAGCTTGGCCCCAACTAGCGGGGGGTCCGAGCAGTACTTC.

The chain recombines TRBV5-6 with TRBJ2-5, with a possible D match to TRBD1 (6 bases). V was trimmed by 4 bases and J by 2 bases, leaving 9 bases between them. Germline V lookup: CDR1 SGHDT, CDR2 YYEEEE. This CDR3 has 13 amino acids. The CDR3 DNA is TGTGCCAGCAGCCTCGGACAGCAAGAGACCCAGTACTTC. It codes for CASSLGQQETQYF.

The genes are TRBV20-1 and TRBJ2-7, with D possibly matching TRBD1 (6 bases). CDR3 length: 11 amino acids. Germline V gives CDR1 DFQATT, CDR2 SNEGSKA (reference sequence). The V and J ends lost 6 bases and 1 base respectively, with 7 bases between them. CDR3 DNA sequence: TGCAGTGCCGGACAGTCCTACGAGCAGTACTTC. Encoded protein: CSAGQSYEQYF.

This chain links TRBV6-1 with TRBJ1-2; 7 positions match TRBD1. The germline V gene has CDR1 MNHNS and CDR2 SASEGT. This CDR3 spans 15 amino acids. The V and J ends lost 0 bases and 8 bases, in that order; junction bases with no gene match: 9. CDR3 loop: CASSEALEGAAGYTF. CDR3 in DNA: TGTGCCAGCAGTGAAGCGCTGGAGGGGGCAGCCGGCTACACCTTC.

This clone was recorded only once. This chain connects TRBV3-1 (or the pseudogene TRBV3-2) to TRBJ2-3; 8 bases fit TRBD2. V lost 7 bases to trimming and J lost 3 bases; unmatched junction nucleotides: 6. Germline V gene data show CDR1 as LGHDT and CDR2 as YNNKEL (reference sequence). The CDR3 has 14 residues. CDR3 in amino acids: CASTGGGGTDTQYF. DNA of the CDR3: TGTGCCAGCACCGGGGGGGGAGGGACAGATACGCAGTATTTT.

This clone appeared once. The rearrangement joins TRBV7-8 to TRBJ2-6; possible D gene TRBD2, 6 bases. V lost 2 bases and J lost 1, with 18 bases in between. CDR1 is SGHVS and CDR2 is FQNEAQ in the germline V gene. The CDR3 runs to 19 residues. CDR3 loop: CASSLNGRRTGSGANVLTF. The CDR3 DNA is TGTGCCAGCAGCTTAAATGGGAGGAGGACGGGATCTGGGGCCAACGTCCTGACTTTC.

The J gene is TRBJ1-6, the V gene TRBV2; a possible D gene is TRBD1 (6 bases). The V end was cut by 4 bases, the J end by 18 bases, with 13 bases between. The CDR3 extends over 11 amino acids. Germline V lookup: CDR1 SNHLY, CDR2 FYNNEI. Here the CDR3 reads CASSVDRTAHF. CDR3 nucleotides: TGTGCCAGCAGTGTCGACAGGACGGCCCACTTT.

The V and J genes are TRBV6-5 and TRBJ1-5; D remains ambiguous. The CDR3 sequence is 14 residues long. The V gene lost 0 bases and the J gene lost 4 bases, with 7 bases spanning the gap. Looked up from germline, CDR1 is MNHEY and CDR2 is SVGAGI. The DNA for the CDR3 is TGTGCCAGCAGTTACTCGACGGGGAATCAGCCCCAGCATTTT. Its protein is CASSYSTGNQPQHF.

The rearrangement links TRBV5-1 to TRBJ2-7; TRBD1 is a possible D gene (5 bases). This CDR3 has 15 amino acids. CDR1 SGHRS and CDR2 YFSETQ come from the germline V gene. Trimming took 0 bases from V and 5 from J, leaving 15 bases between them. CDR3 amino acids: CASSLVGAGPNEQYF. CDR3 coding DNA: TGCGCCAGCAGCTTGGTAGGGGCAGGACCCAACGAGCAGTACTTC.

The V and J genes are TRBV6-5 and TRBJ2-5, with D possibly being TRBD2 (6 bases). The CDR3 is made up of 16 amino acids. Germline CDR1 is MNHEY and CDR2 is SVGAGI. Trimming left V 2 bases short and J 5 bases short, with 18 bases between. DNA for the CDR3: TGTGCCAGCAGTTACGAAGGGAGGTGGGGACCGGAGACCCAGTACTTC. The encoded protein is CASSYEGRWGPETQYF.

V usage is TRBV24-1 and J usage is TRBJ2-1, with 8 bases identical to TRBD1. The CDR3 is 13 amino acids. Germline assignment: CDR1 KGHDR and CDR2 SFDVKD. V lost 9 bases to trimming and J lost 0 bases; unmatched junction nucleotides: 0. The CDR3 spells CATGQGSYNEQFF. The CDR3 nucleotides are TGTGCCACCGGACAGGGCTCCTACAATGAGCAGTTCTTC.

The genes are TRBV5-1 and TRBJ2-1, with 10 positions matching TRBD2. The CDR3 length is 16 residues. Germline V lookup: CDR1 SGHRS, CDR2 YFSETQ. The ends lost 0 bases at V and 10 bases at J; junction bases unmatched: 10. CDR3 residues: CASSLAPTSGSEEQFF. CDR3 coding DNA: TGCGCCAGCAGCTTGGCCCCGACTAGCGGGTCTGAGGAGCAGTTCTTC.

The rearrangement joins TRBV11-3 to TRBJ2-2; 9 nucleotides align to TRBD2. Germline V CDR1 and CDR2: SGHNT, YENEEA. J gave up 2 bases and V 4 bases, and 2 bases lay outside the gene matches. The CDR3 is 15 amino acids. The CDR3 DNA reads as TGTGCCAGCAGCTCCGGGACTAGCAACACCGGGGAGCTGTTTTTT. Amino acids: CASSSGTSNTGELFF. Combining the CDR3 with reference TRBV11-3 and TRBJ2-2 gives the whole variable domain EAGVVQSPRYKIIEKKQPVAFWCNPISGHNTLYWYLQNLGQGPELLIRYENEEAVDDSQLPKDRFSAERLKGVDSTLKIQPAELGDSAVYLCASSSGTSNTGELFFGEGSRLTVL.

The chain recombines TRBV5-1 with TRBJ2-3, with D perhaps matching TRBD2 (6 bases). The CDR3 runs 15 residues. Trimming shortened V by 5 bases and J by 4 bases, and 17 bases separated the two germline ends. Per the germline V gene, CDR1 is SGHRS and CDR2 is YFSETQ. CDR3 sequence: CASRVVGGAADTQYF. In nucleotides, the CDR3 is TGCGCCAGCAGGGTGGTGGGAGGAGCAGCAGATACGCAGTATTTT.

This clone was detected a few times. The V call is TRBV4-3, the J call TRBJ2-3; 11 bases are shared with TRBD2. CDR3 size: 17 residues. V lost 3 bases and J lost 5; bases outside the gene matches: 10. Germline CDR1 is LGHNA and CDR2 is YSLEER. The CDR3 sequence: CASSQQLSGGAGDTQYF. For the CDR3, the DNA is TGCGCCAGCAGCCAGCAACTTAGCGGGGGGGCAGGAGATACGCAGTATTTT.

V is TRBV7-6 and J is TRBJ1-3; 10 positions agree with TRBD1. V trimming: 1 base; J trimming: 8 bases; junction bases outside the gene matches: 2. The CDR3 has 14 residues. Germline lookup yields CDR1 SGHVS and CDR2 FNYEAQ. CDR3 region: CASSLVGQGDTIYF. The CDR3 DNA reads TGTGCCAGCAGCTTAGTCGGACAGGGGGACACCATATATTTT.

The V gene is TRBV4-2, the J gene TRBJ1-3, with D unresolved. V dropped 1 base and J dropped 1 base, with 5 bases sitting between them. The CDR3 totals 14 residues. Germline CDR1 reads LGHNA; CDR2 reads YNFKEQ. CDR3 in amino acids: CASSQGSSGNTIYF. DNA for the CDR3: TGTGCCAGCAGCCAAGGCAGTTCTGGAAACACCATATATTTT.

The chain recombines TRBV19 with TRBJ1-6; the D is unclear. V lost 6 bases to trimming and J lost 3 bases, with 12 bases between them. Per the germline V gene, CDR1 is LNHDA and CDR2 is SQIVND (reference sequence). The CDR3 consists of 15 residues. CDR3 DNA: TGTGCCAGTAGAACCGACACTTTCTATAATTCACCCCTCCACTTT. Encoded protein: CASRTDTFYNSPLHF.

This chain connects TRBV5-4 to TRBJ1-1; D perhaps matches TRBD1 (5 bases). This CDR3 is built from 17 residues. Trimming pared 4 bases from V and 7 bases from J, leaving 26 bases between. The germline V gene encodes CDR1 SGHNT and CDR2 YYREEE (reference sequence). The CDR3 bases are TGTGCCAGCAGCCGACTGGGGATCCCAGGGAATAGTGGTGAAGCTTTCTTT. This sequence encodes CASSRLGIPGNSGEAFF.

The chain is built from TRBV7-2 and TRBJ2-7; D is uncertain. Germline loops: CDR1 SGHTA, CDR2 FQGNSA. This CDR3 is 15 amino acids long. V was cut by 5 bases and J by 0 bases, with 14 bases left in between. Here the CDR3 reads CASSPAPRHSYEQYF. In DNA, the CDR3 is TGTGCCAGCAGCCCGGCGCCCAGACACTCCTACGAGCAGTACTTC.

The chain uses TRBV19 and TRBJ2-1; possibly TRBD2 for D (6 bases). V lost 8 bases and J 9 bases, leaving 23 bases between the germline ends. Per the germline V gene, CDR1 is LNHDA and CDR2 is SQIVND (reference sequence). CDR3 length: 15 amino acids. Here the CDR3 reads CASRGPWRVRGEQFF. CDR3 DNA sequence: TGTGCCAGTCGGGGCCCATGGAGGGTGAGGGGTGAGCAGTTCTTC. The full variable domain, rest sourced from reference TRBV19 and TRBJ2-1, is DGGITQSPKYLFRKEGQNVTLSCEQNLNHDAMYWYRQDPGQGLRLIYYSQIVNDFQKGDIAEGYSVSREKKESFPLTVTSAQKNPTAFYLCASRGPWRVRGEQFFGPGTRLTVL.

The chain employs TRBV7-2 and TRBJ2-3; 11 positions match TRBD2. The junction had 2 bases not matched to a gene; V was cut back by 3 bases and J by 0 bases. This CDR3 has 16 residues. Per germline, CDR1 SGHTA and CDR2 FQGNSA. As DNA, the CDR3 is TGTGCCAGCAGCTTTAGCGGGGGGGCCAGCACAGATACGCAGTATTTT. The encoded protein is CASSFSGGASTDTQYF.

The chain links TRBV12-3 or TRBV12-4 to TRBJ2-3; D remains ambiguous. V was shortened by 3 bases and J by 1 base, with 5 bases between the two germline ends. There are 13 residues in the CDR3. The CDR3 loop is CASSLAGTDTQYF. The DNA of the CDR3 is TGTGCCAGCAGTTTGGCAGGCACAGATACGCAGTATTTT.

This chain uses TRBV2 with TRBJ1-2, with D hard to call. Looked up from germline, CDR1 is SNHLY and CDR2 is FYNNEI. There are 12 residues in the CDR3. The V gene lost 7 bases and the J gene lost 8 bases, with 14 bases spanning the gap. The CDR3 region has the DNA TGTGCCAGCATCTCGGGGATTGGGGGCTACACCTTC. Residues: CASISGIGGYTF. Full variable domain (rest looked up from reference TRBV2 and TRBJ1-2): EPEVTQTPSHQVTQMGQEVILRCVPISNHLYFYWYRQILGQKVEFLVSFYNNEISEKSEIFDDQFSVERPDGSNFTLKIRSTKLEDSAMYFCASISGIGGYTFGSGTRLTVV.